This TCR beta chain appears in the sequencing data of a study of blood T cell repertoires in COVID-19. This table comes from immunoSEQ multiplex PCR, and its TCRdb copy is limited to in-frame clones, with some not included. This sample has 65,000 or so clones, with about 80% found just once. CDR1 and CDR2 (germline): MGHRA, YSYEKL. V lost 2 bases and J lost 1; bases outside the gene matches: 7. CDR3 length: 17 residues. The TCR originated in a man in his 60s with acute or convalescent COVID-19. The chain joins TRBV4-1 to TRBJ2-2; TRBD2 matches at 7 bases. The sequenced material came from peripheral blood. CDR3 coding DNA: TGCGCCAGCAGCCAACCAGGGACTATCCTGAACACCGGGGAGCTGTTTTTT. Translated, it gives CASSQPGTILNTGELFF.